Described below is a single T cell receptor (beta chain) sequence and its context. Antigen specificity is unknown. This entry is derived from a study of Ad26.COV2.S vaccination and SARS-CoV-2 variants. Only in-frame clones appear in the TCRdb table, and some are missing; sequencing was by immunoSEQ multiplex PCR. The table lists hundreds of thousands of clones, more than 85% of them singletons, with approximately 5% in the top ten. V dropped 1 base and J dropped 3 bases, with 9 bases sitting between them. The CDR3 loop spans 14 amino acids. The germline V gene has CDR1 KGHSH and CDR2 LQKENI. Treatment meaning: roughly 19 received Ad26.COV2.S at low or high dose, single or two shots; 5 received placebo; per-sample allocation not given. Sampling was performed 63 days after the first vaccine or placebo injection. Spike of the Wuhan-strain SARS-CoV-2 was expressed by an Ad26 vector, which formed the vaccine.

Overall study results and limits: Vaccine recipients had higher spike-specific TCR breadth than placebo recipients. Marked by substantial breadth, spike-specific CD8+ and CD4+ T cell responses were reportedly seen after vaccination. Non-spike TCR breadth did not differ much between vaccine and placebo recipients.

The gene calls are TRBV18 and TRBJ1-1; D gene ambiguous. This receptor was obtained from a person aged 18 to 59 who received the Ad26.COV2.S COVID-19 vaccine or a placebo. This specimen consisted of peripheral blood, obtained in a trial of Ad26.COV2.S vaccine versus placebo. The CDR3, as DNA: TGTGCCAGCTCACCACGGGGTGGGGACACTGAAGCTTTCTTT. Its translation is CASSPRGGDTEAFF. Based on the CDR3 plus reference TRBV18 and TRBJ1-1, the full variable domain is NAGVMQNPRHLVRRRGQEARLRCSPMKGHSHVYWYRQLPEEGLKFMVYLQKENIIDESGMPKERFSAEFPKEGPSILRIQQVVRGDSAAYFCASSPRGGDTEAFFGQGTRLTVV.